The clone carrying this TCR beta chain was detected only a few times. Its antigen is as yet unknown. Multiplex touch-down PCR with TRB-A/B primers amplified rearranged V-D-J TRB sequences. TCRdb redid the calling of the multiplex PCR reads with MiXCR, one entry per CDR3 protein. The table has more than 2,500 distinct CDR3 sequences, about 25% seen once; the top ten hold 5.5%. These data belong to a study of T cell repertoires in aging, cancer and after chemotherapy. For the study at large: Approximately 9 million TCR reads made up the full dataset.

Germline V gene data show CDR1 as SGHTA and CDR2 as FQGNSA. V lost 6 bases, J lost 4 bases, and 5 bases stayed unmatched. This CDR3 contains 14 residues. Peripheral blood genomic DNA, not sorted cells or RNA, was the template. General study points: These repertoire data do not allow conclusions about immunological memory after chemotherapy. Rebound thymic output was suggested by rising median generation probability during chemotherapy in each cancer cohort.

The receptor was derived from a human donor with a solid tumor. Material: blood. The rearrangement links TRBV7-2 to TRBJ1-3; 8 bases line up with TRBD1. The CDR3 sequence is CASSYGQGGNTIYF. Here the CDR3 DNA reads TGTGCCAGCAGTTATGGACAGGGCGGAAACACCATATATTTT.